The clone carrying this T cell receptor beta chain was seen repeatedly, ten times or more. Its antigen is unidentified. This entry comes from a study of glioma-infiltrating T cells. This CDR3 has 13 residues. The germline V gene has CDR1 SGHTA and CDR2 FQGNSA. V was pared by 5 bases and J by 4 bases, with 11 bases between. General study findings and limits: Gliomas, especially low-grade, showed above-expected tissue-blood divergence; non-neoplastic patients showed below.

Using RNA template, CDR3s of TCR alpha and beta were amplified with iRepertoire arm-PCR. For one-step reverse transcription and amplification, about 85-400 ng of tissue mRNA or PBMC total RNA was used. TCRdb fed the multiplex PCR reads into MiXCR, producing one record per CDR3 protein. The sample carries 100,000 to 150,000 distinct CDR3 sequences, roughly 24% recorded once. The rearrangement uses TRBV7-2 and TRBJ1-2, with D possibly being TRBD1 (5 bases). This receptor was identified in a human donor with low-grade glioma or glioblastoma, undergoing nonglioma brain surgery, or in good health (not recorded which). Sequenced sample: glioma tissue, nonneoplastic brain tissue, or PBMCs (not recorded which). CDR3 coding DNA: TGTGCCAGCAGCATGACAGAGATCTATGGCTACACCTTC. It is translated as CASSMTEIYGYTF.